This T cell receptor beta chain was captured by sequencing in a study of blood T cell repertoires in COVID-19. Study context: Sites across the United States, Italy and Spain contributed samples from acute and convalescent COVID-19. T cells, B-cell-depleted T cells, or PBMCs provided the cDNA or gDNA that served as material.

Followed over time, Seattle patients had been enrolled while infection was active. The V gene's germline CDR1 is LNHNV and CDR2 YYDKDF (reference sequence). The CDR3 runs to 17 residues. The V end lost 1 base, the J end lost 0 bases, and 10 bases lay between the germline ends. Under the authors' procedure: Estimation of nucleated cell counts relied on the amplification of reference gene primers. The repertoire was sequenced with immunoSEQ multiplex PCR; TCRdb's copy has only in-frame clones and lacks some. V and J calls and clone size are given by that table; D and trimming were obtained from the DNA. The table includes around 50,000 clones, 87% detected once.

This chain links TRBV15 with TRBJ1-6; D unclear. The sequencing sample was made of peripheral blood. The TCR sequence derives from a woman of 80 years or more with COVID-19, enrolled during active disease. The DNA of the CDR3 is TGTGCCACCAGCAGAGGGAGGCAGAGCTCCTATAATTCACCCCTCCACTTT. This sequence encodes CATSRGRQSSYNSPLHF.